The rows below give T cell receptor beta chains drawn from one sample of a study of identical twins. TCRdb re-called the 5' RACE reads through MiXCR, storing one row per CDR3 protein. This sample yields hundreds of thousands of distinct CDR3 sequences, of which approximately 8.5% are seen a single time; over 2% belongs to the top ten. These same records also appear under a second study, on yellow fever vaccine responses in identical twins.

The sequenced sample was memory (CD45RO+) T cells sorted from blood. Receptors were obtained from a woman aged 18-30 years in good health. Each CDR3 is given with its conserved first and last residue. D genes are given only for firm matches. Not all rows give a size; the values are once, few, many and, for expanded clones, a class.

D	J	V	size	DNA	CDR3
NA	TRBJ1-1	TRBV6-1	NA	TGTGCCAGCAATAACAGGCTGAACACTGAAGCTTTCTTT	CASNNRLNTEAFF
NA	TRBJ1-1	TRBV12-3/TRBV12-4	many	TGTGCCAGCAGTCCTTTGCTGTCCGACTCGAAGCACACTGAAGCTTTCTTT	CASSPLLSDSKHTEAFF
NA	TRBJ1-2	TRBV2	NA	TGTGCCAGCACCCGGATCGAAACAGACCCGGGCTACACCTTC	CASTRIETDPGYTF
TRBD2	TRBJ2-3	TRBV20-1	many	TGCAGTGCTACGGGTGGTCTAGCGGGTACCACAGATACGCAGTATTTT	CSATGGLAGTTDTQYF
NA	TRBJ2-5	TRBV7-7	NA	TGTGCCAGCAGTCCAGACGGGCCTTTAGGGACCCAGTACTTC	CASSPDGPLGTQYF
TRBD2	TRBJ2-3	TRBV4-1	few	TGCGCCAGCAGCCAAGCGTACGGGGGGAGCACAGATACGCAGTATTTT	CASSQAYGGSTDTQYF
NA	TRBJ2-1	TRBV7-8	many	TGTGCCAGCAGCGCTCTACAGGGTCCCAATGAGCAGTTCTTC	CASSALQGPNEQFF
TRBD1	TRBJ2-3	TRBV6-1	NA	TGTGCCAGCAGTCGACAGGGGGACACAGATACGCAGTATTTT	CASSRQGDTDTQYF
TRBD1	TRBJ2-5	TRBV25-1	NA	TGTGCCAGCAGTGGCTGGACAGGGGAAGAGACCCAGTACTTC	CASSGWTGEETQYF
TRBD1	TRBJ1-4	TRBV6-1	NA	TGTGCCAGCAGGGGGACAGGGGGTAATGAAAAACTGTTTTTT	CASRGTGGNEKLFF
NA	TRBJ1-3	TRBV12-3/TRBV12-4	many	TGTGCCAGCAGCCCCGGGGAGTCTGGAAACACCATATATTTT	CASSPGESGNTIYF
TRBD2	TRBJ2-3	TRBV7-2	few	TGTGCCAGCAGCACCGGACTAGCCTGGGCAGATACGCAGTATTTT	CASSTGLAWADTQYF
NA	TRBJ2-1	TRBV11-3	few	TGTGCCAGCCACCGTGGGTACAATGAGCAGTTCTTC	CASHRGYNEQFF
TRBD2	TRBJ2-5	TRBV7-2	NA	TGTGCCAGCAGGAACGGGGGACTAGCGGGATCATTTTACTTC	CASRNGGLAGSFYF
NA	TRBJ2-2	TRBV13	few	TGTGCCAGCAGCTTGGGGGCCCAGACTTTCCCTAACACCGGGGAGCTGTTTTTT	CASSLGAQTFPNTGELFF
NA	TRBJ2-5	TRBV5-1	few	TGCGCCAGCAGCTTGCATGCTAGCGTATCCGTACAAGAGACCCAGTACTTC	CASSLHASVSVQETQYF
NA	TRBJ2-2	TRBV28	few	TGTGCCAGCAGTTTCGTGTTCACCGGGGAGCTGTTTTTT	CASSFVFTGELFF
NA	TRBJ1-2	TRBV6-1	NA	TGTGCCAGCAGTGAAAGCTGGGGCAACCCAGGAGGGGGCTACACCTTC	CASSESWGNPGGGYTF
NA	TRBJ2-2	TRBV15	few	TGTGCCACCAGCAGAGATTGGGAGACCGGGGAGCTGTTTTTT	CATSRDWETGELFF
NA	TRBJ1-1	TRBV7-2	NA	TGTGCCAGCAGCTTCCCGGGGGGGGAAGCTTTCTTT	CASSFPGGEAFF
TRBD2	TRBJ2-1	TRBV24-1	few	TGTGCCACCAGTGATCGGACTAGCGGTTACAATGAGCAGTTCTTC	CATSDRTSGYNEQFF
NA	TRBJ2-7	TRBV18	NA	TGTGCCAGCTCACCACCCGGGGGTTCCCACTCCTACGAGCAGTACTTC	CASSPPGGSHSYEQYF
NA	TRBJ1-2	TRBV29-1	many	TGCAGCGTTGGGATCCCGGGGGGCAATGGCTACACCTTC	CSVGIPGGNGYTF
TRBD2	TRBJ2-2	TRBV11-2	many	TGTGCCAGCAGCTTAGTGTGGACTAGCGGGGGGGCGAACACCGGGGAGCTGTTTTTT	CASSLVWTSGGANTGELFF
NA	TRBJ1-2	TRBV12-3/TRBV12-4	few	TGTGCCAGCAGTTTTATCGGTTCCGAGGGAGGGGGCTACACCTTC	CASSFIGSEGGGYTF
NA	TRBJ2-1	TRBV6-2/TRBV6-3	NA	TGTGCCAGCAGTTACTTCAGGATAAGTGAGCAGTTCTTC	CASSYFRISEQFF
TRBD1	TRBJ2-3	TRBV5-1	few	TGCGCCAGCAGCGCGTTGGTTGGGCCGGGACAGGGCCCAGATACGCAGTATTTT	CASSALVGPGQGPDTQYF
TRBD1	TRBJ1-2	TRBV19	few	TGTGCCAGTAGTACAAACGGACAGGGGAGCTACACCTTC	CASSTNGQGSYTF
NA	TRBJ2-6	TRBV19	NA	TGTGCCAGTAGTTTCTTCGGGAGCCCCTCTGGGGCCAACGTCCTGACTTTC	CASSFFGSPSGANVLTF
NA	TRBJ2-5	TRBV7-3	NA	TGTGCCAGCAGCCCCATTGGGGCGCAAGAGACCCAGTACTTC	CASSPIGAQETQYF
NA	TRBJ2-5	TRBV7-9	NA	TGTGCCAGCAGCCATACGGATCAAGAGACCCAGTACTTC	CASSHTDQETQYF
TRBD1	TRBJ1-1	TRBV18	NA	TGTGCCGGTAGCGGGACAGGGCATGGTACTGAAGCTTTCTTT	CAGSGTGHGTEAFF
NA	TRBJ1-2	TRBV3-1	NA	TGTGCCAGCTCCACCGGAGCAGGACCCTACACCTTC	CASSTGAGPYTF
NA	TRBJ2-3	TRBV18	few	TGTGCCAGCTCACAGCCGGGCGAGGCAGATACGCAGTATTTT	CASSQPGEADTQYF
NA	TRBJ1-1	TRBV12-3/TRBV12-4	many	TGTGCCAGCAGTTTAGCGCCGATGAACACTGAAGCTTTCTTT	CASSLAPMNTEAFF
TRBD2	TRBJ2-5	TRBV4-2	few	TGTGCCAGCAGCCAAGATTCGACTAGCGAGGAGACCCAGTACTTC	CASSQDSTSEETQYF
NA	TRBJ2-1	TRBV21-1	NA	TGTGCCAGATCCCCGGCAGGCCTTATCTACAATGAGCAGTTCTTC	CARSPAGLIYNEQFF
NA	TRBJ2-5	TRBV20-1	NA	TGCGGGCACAGGGGGGGAGAGACCCAGTACTTC	CGHRGGETQYF
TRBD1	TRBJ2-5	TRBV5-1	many	TGCGCCAGCAGCTTAGCCAGGGGGTCCCAAGAGACCCAGTACTTC	CASSLARGSQETQYF
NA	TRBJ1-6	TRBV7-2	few	TGTGCCAGCAGCTTGTACGGACCCGGCAGTTCACCCCTCCACTTT	CASSLYGPGSSPLHF
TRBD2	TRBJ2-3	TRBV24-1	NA	TGTGCCACCAGTGATGACGGGACTAGCGGGACCCGTATAAATCTTAGCACAGATACGCAGTATTTT	CATSDDGTSGTRINLSTDTQYF
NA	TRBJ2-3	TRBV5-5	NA	TGTGCCAGCAGCTTCGACCAGGGCCTCACAGATACGCAGTATTTT	CASSFDQGLTDTQYF
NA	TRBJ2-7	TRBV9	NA	TGTGCCAGCAGCGTAGCACCTCGGGACGAGCAGTACTTC	CASSVAPRDEQYF
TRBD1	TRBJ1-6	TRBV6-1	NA	TGTGCCAGCAGATCGACAGGGGAGGATTCACCCCTCCACTTT	CASRSTGEDSPLHF
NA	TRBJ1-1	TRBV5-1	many	TGCGCCAGCACCCGGGGGGGGGACACTGAAGCTTTCTTT	CASTRGGDTEAFF
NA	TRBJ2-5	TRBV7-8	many	TGTGCCAGCAGCCGCGGACGGGGGGCCCAAGAGACCCAGTACTTC	CASSRGRGAQETQYF
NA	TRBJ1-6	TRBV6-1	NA	TGTGCCAGCAGACGGGACACTGGGAATTCACCCCTCCACTTT	CASRRDTGNSPLHF
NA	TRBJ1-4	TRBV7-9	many	TGTGCCAGCAGCTCGACAGCCCCTAATGAAAAACTGTTTTTT	CASSSTAPNEKLFF
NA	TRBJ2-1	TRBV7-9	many	TGTGCCAGCAGCTTGATACATGAGCAGTTCTTC	CASSLIHEQFF
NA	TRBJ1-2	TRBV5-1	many	TGCGCCAGCAGCCCCCAATCGGGTCAAGGCTACACCTTC	CASSPQSGQGYTF
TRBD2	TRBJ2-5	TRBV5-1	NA	TGCGCCAGCAGCCGATCCGGGACTAGCGGGCAAGAGACCCAGTACTTC	CASSRSGTSGQETQYF
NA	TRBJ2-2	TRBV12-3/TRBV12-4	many	TGTGCCAGCAGTCAAACAGCCGGGGAGCTGTTTTTT	CASSQTAGELFF
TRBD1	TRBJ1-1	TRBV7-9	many	TGTGCCAGCAATAATAGGGTCCCGACAGGGTTGAGGTCGAAGAGAGAAGAAGCTTTCTTT	CASNNRVPTGLRSKREEAFF
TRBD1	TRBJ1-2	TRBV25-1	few	TGTGCCAGCGGTGACAGGGCTGGCTACACCTTC	CASGDRAGYTF